Presented here are 23 T cell receptor beta chains from one specimen sequenced in a study of blood T cell repertoires in COVID-19. Libraries were prepared by immunoSEQ multiplex PCR; TCRdb keeps only in-frame clonotypes and omits some of them. The top ten hold roughly 2.6% of the sample, which has 90,000 to 150,000 clones, 70% to 85% seen once. Specimen: peripheral blood. Source of these receptors: a middle-aged man with acute or convalescent COVID-19.

The chain couples TRBV29-1 to TRBJ2-7; the match to TRBD2 covers 12 bases. J gave up 5 bases and V 6 bases, and 5 bases lay outside the gene matches. The germline gives CDR1 SQVTM, CDR2 ANQGSEA. This CDR3 region has 13 residues. CDR3 sequence reads: CSVPGLAGNEQYF. Written as DNA, the CDR3 is TGCAGCGTCCCCGGACTAGCGGGAAACGAGCAGTACTTC.

This clone came up many times. The rearrangement joins TRBV5-4 to TRBJ2-2; D gene unclear. The V gene lost 0 bases and the J gene lost 2 bases, with 5 bases spanning the gap. Germline CDR1 is SGHNT and CDR2 is YYREEE (reference sequence). The CDR3 totals 14 residues. CDR3 bases: TGTGCCAGCAGCTTGGACTTAAACACCGGGGAGCTGTTTTTT. This codes for CASSLDLNTGELFF.

A few counts support this clone. J is TRBJ1-2 and V is TRBV13; maybe TRBD1 (6 bases). V dropped 1 base and J dropped 4 bases, with 7 bases sitting between them. CDR1 is PRHDT and CDR2 is FYEKMQ in the germline V gene (reference sequence). The CDR3 covers 13 residues. The CDR3 here is CASSLDRAYGYTF. DNA of the CDR3: TGTGCCAGCAGCTTAGACAGGGCCTATGGCTACACCTTC.

As DNA, the CDR3 is TGTGCCAGCAGCTTACCCTCTACAACTAATGAAAAACTGTTTTTT. Residues: CASSLPSTTNEKLFF. The chain is built from TRBV7-9 and TRBJ1-4; D is unclear. V was clipped by 2 bases and J by 0 bases, with 7 bases between them. Germline CDR1 and CDR2: SEHNR and FQNEAQ (reference sequence). The CDR3 has 15 amino acids. The full variable domain, its missing parts supplied by reference TRBV7-9 and TRBJ1-4, is DTGVSQNPRHKITKRGQNVTFRCDPISEHNRLYWYRQTLGQGPEFLTYFQNEAQLEKSRLLSDRFSAERPKGSFSTLEIQRTEQGDSAMYLCASSLPSTTNEKLFFGSGTQLSVL.

This sequence joins TRBV28 and TRBJ1-5; TRBD1 matches 7 bases. Looked up from germline, CDR1 is MDHEN and CDR2 is SYDVKM. The CDR3 is 14 amino acids. Losses at the gene ends were 4 bases for V and 7 bases for J; bases not matched to a gene: 7. CDR3 region: CASSSIQGMQPQHF. The CDR3 DNA is TGTGCCAGCAGTTCAATACAGGGGATGCAGCCCCAGCATTTT. The whole variable domain, remainder taken from reference TRBV28 and TRBJ1-5, is DVKVTQSSRYLVKRTGEKVFLECVQDMDHENMFWYRQDPGLGLRLIYFSYDVKMKEKGDIPEGYSVSREKKERFSLILESASTNQTSMYLCASSSIQGMQPQHFGDGTRLSIL.

The table lists this clone with a few counts. The V call is TRBV11-1, the J call TRBJ2-1, with 9 bases that match TRBD2. Trimming at V came to 1 base and at J to 2 bases, leaving 3 bases not matched to a gene. The CDR3 consists of 16 residues. CDR1 is SGHAT, CDR2 FQDESV, per germline (reference sequence). The CDR3 DNA reads TGTGCCAGCAGCTTAGTGGGGACTAGCACCTACAATGAGCAGTTCTTC. It translates to CASSLVGTSTYNEQFF.

J is TRBJ2-7 and V is TRBV6-5, with 9 bases matching TRBD1. Germline V CDR1 and CDR2: MNHEY, SVGAGI. The V gene end was trimmed by 4 bases and the J gene end by 1 base; junction bases not matched to a gene: 5. The CDR3 covers 15 residues. The CDR3 region has the DNA TGTGCCAGCAGTTGGGGACAGGGCGTATCCTACGAGCAGTACTTC. It is translated as CASSWGQGVSYEQYF.

This clone has only one observation. The chain links TRBV13 to TRBJ2-2; D possibly corresponds to TRBD2 (5 bases). CDR1 and CDR2 (germline): PRHDT, FYEKMQ (reference sequence). This CDR3 contains 15 residues. Trimming took off 5 bases at V and 0 bases at J, with 10 bases between the two ends. The DNA for the CDR3 is TGTGCCAGCAGCCCTAGCAGCTCGAACACCGGGGAGCTGTTTTTT. Protein sequence: CASSPSSSNTGELFF.

The chain carries TRBV10-3 and TRBJ2-7; possible D gene TRBD1, 5 bases. Trimming removed 5 bases from V and 1 base from J, with 12 bases in between. The length of the CDR3 is 14 residues. Germline loops: CDR1 ENHRY, CDR2 SYGVKD. The CDR3 bases are TGTGCCATCAGTCTCGACAGTCAGTCCTACGAGCAGTACTTC. Residues: CAISLDSQSYEQYF.

The chain is built from TRBV27 and TRBJ2-1, with TRBD2 matching 11 bases. The CDR3 runs to 13 residues. V was pared by 5 bases and J by 9 bases, with 3 bases of the junction left unmatched. Germline CDR1 MNHEY, CDR2 SMNVEV (reference sequence). CDR3 in DNA: TGTGCCAGCAGTCTAGGACTAGCGGGTGAGCAGTTCTTC. Its translation: CASSLGLAGEQFF.

This CDR3 reads CSASAGRMGEQYF. The CDR3 DNA reads as TGCAGTGCTAGTGCGGGGAGAATGGGCGAGCAGTACTTC. The chain couples TRBV20-1 to TRBJ2-7; D is possibly TRBD2 (6 bases). V lost 3 bases and J lost 6, with 15 bases in between. This CDR3 spans 13 amino acids. Germline V gives CDR1 DFQATT, CDR2 SNEGSKA (reference sequence).

CDR3 protein: CASSVGTGGSSPLHF. The CDR3 DNA reads TGTGCCAGCAGCGTAGGGACTGGAGGGAGCTCACCCCTCCACTTT. The chain is built from TRBV9 and TRBJ1-6; D is unresolved. CDR1 is SGDLS, CDR2 YYNGEE, per germline. Trimming removed 0 bases from V and 10 bases from J, with 14 bases in between. CDR3 length equals 15 residues.

The count of this clone is one. This rearrangement joins TRBV3-1 (or the pseudogene TRBV3-2) to TRBJ2-4, with D hard to call. The V end was cut by 5 bases, the J end by 3 bases, with 11 bases between. Germline V gives CDR1 LGHDT, CDR2 YNNKEL (reference sequence). This CDR3 region has 14 residues. The CDR3 DNA reads TGTGCCAGCAGCAACCCTAGTGGCAAAAACATTCAGTACTTC. Amino acids: CASSNPSGKNIQYF.

The genes are TRBV6-5 and TRBJ1-1; no firm D call. The germline V gene has CDR1 MNHEY and CDR2 SVGAGI. This CDR3 comprises 13 residues. Trimming left V 0 bases short and J 9 bases short, with 11 bases between. The CDR3 DNA follows: TGTGCCAGCAGTTACTCGGCAGGTCCGAAAGCTTTCTTT. It encodes CASSYSAGPKAFF.

The CDR3 nucleotides read TGTGCCAGCAGTTTATTCCCCCCCTACAGGGTCCCCTATAATTCACCCCTCCACTTT. Translated, it gives CASSLFPPYRVPYNSPLHF. This chain joins TRBV27 and TRBJ1-6, with a possible D match to TRBD1 (6 bases). The CDR3 length is 19 residues. Germline loops: CDR1 MNHEY, CDR2 SMNVEV (reference sequence). Trimming pared 1 base from V and 2 bases from J, leaving 18 bases between.

The chain recombines TRBV21-1 with TRBJ2-5; the table's D gene call, TRBD2, was not cross checked with the DNA. TRBV21-1 is tagged as a pseudogene. The CDR3 is 17 residues long. CDR3 residues: CASITPLLAGVQETQYF. The CDR3 DNA sequence: TGTGCCAGCATTACCCCCCTATTAGCGGGTGTCCAAGAGACCCAGTACTTC.

The rearrangement joins TRBV27 to TRBJ2-3, with D possibly matching TRBD2 (5 bases). Germline lookup yields CDR1 MNHEY and CDR2 SMNVEV (reference sequence). Trimming pared 5 bases from V and 3 bases from J, leaving 18 bases between. The CDR3 loop spans 16 amino acids. The DNA for the CDR3 is TGTGCCAGCAGTCCCTTTGAGGGTGTTAGGACAGATACGCAGTATTTT. It is translated as CASSPFEGVRTDTQYF.

The chain combines TRBV14 with TRBJ1-1, with TRBD1 as a possible D gene (6 bases). This CDR3 has 14 residues. Germline V lookup: CDR1 SGHDN, CDR2 FVKESK. Trimming pared 0 bases from V and 5 bases from J, leaving 10 bases between. This CDR3 is CASSQDRGGTEAFF. In nucleotides, the CDR3 is TGTGCCAGCAGCCAAGACAGGGGTGGGACTGAAGCTTTCTTT.

The chain links TRBV5-4 to TRBJ2-2; 10 positions match TRBD2. The CDR3 length is 17 residues. Trimming cost V 4 bases and J 1 base; bases outside gene matches: 7. CDR1 and CDR2 (germline): SGHNT, YYREEE (reference sequence). As DNA, the CDR3 is TGTGCCAGCAGCGCGGGTAGCGGGAGGAGGAACACCGGGGAGCTGTTTTTT. Its translation: CASSAGSGRRNTGELFF.

The chain carries TRBV4-1 and TRBJ2-7; TRBD2 agrees at 9 bases. J lost 3 bases, V lost 4 bases, and 1 base had no gene match. Per the germline V gene, CDR1 is MGHRA and CDR2 is YSYEKL. The CDR3 loop spans 13 amino acids. The CDR3 spells CASSPSGIYEQYF. CDR3 sequence (DNA): TGCGCCAGCAGCCCTAGCGGGATCTACGAGCAGTACTTC.

The chain links TRBV19 to TRBJ1-5; 8 bases match TRBD1. Looked up from germline, CDR1 is LNHDA and CDR2 is SQIVND (reference sequence). The CDR3 runs to 16 residues. V lost 1 base to trimming and J lost 5 bases; unmatched junction nucleotides: 7. CDR3 nucleotides: TGTGCCAGTAGTATAGGGTATGCGGACAGGGATCAGCCCCAGCATTTT. This encodes CASSIGYADRDQPQHF. The whole variable domain, remainder taken from reference TRBV19 and TRBJ1-5, is DGGITQSPKYLFRKEGQNVTLSCEQNLNHDAMYWYRQDPGQGLRLIYYSQIVNDFQKGDIAEGYSVSREKKESFPLTVTSAQKNPTAFYLCASSIGYADRDQPQHFGDGTRLSIL.

The table lists this clone with a few counts. The chain couples TRBV28 to TRBJ2-7; 7 nucleotides align to TRBD2. This CDR3 has 15 residues. J was trimmed by 0 bases and V by 3 bases; bases with no gene match: 5. In germline, CDR1 is MDHEN, CDR2 SYDVKM. The CDR3 protein is CASSFLRESSYEQYF. In nucleotides, the CDR3 is TGTGCCAGCAGTTTTCTGCGGGAGAGCTCCTACGAGCAGTACTTC.

The genes are TRBV28 and TRBJ1-4; D unclear. The CDR3 has 15 amino acids. The V end lost 1 base, the J end lost 4 bases, and 10 bases lay between the germline ends. CDR1 MDHEN and CDR2 SYDVKM come from the germline V gene. The CDR3 loop is CASSLLAGVNEKLFF. The CDR3 bases are TGTGCCAGCAGTTTATTAGCCGGGGTTAATGAAAAACTGTTTTTT.